The 22 T cell receptor beta chains below all came from one sample that was sequenced in a study of glioma-infiltrating T cells. The iRepertoire nested amplicon-rescue multiplex PCR amplified TCR alpha and beta CDR3s from RNA. TCRdb fed the multiplex PCR reads into MiXCR, producing one record per CDR3 protein. The sample gives about 400,000 distinct CDR3 sequences, 41% of which show up once; about 12% is in the top ten. The source material was glioma tissue, nonneoplastic brain tissue, or PBMCs (not recorded which). The origin of the receptors is a human donor with low-grade glioma or glioblastoma, undergoing nonglioma brain surgery, or in good health (not recorded which).

V is TRBV7-9 and J is TRBJ2-7; D is perhaps TRBD1 (6 bases). CDR3 size: 16 residues. The ends were cut back, 5 bases at V and 0 bases at J, with 17 bases in the middle. Per the germline V gene, CDR1 is SEHNR and CDR2 is FQNEAQ (reference sequence). Here the CDR3 reads CASSPRTARSSYEQYF. The CDR3 coding sequence is TGTGCCAGCAGCCCGAGGACAGCTAGGAGCTCCTACGAGCAGTACTTC.

A remark on this clonotype: One end of the junction does not line up with germline, which may come from a read error. This chain connects TRBV9 to TRBJ2-5; no definite D call. The CDR3 is made up of 13 amino acids. CDR1 is SGDLS, CDR2 YYNGEE, per germline. The CDR3 region is CASSVFGGETQYF. In nucleotides, the CDR3 is TGTGCTAGCAGCGTTTTCGGCGGAGAGACCCAGTACTTC. Drawing the rest from reference TRBV9 and TRBJ2-5, the complete variable domain is DSGVTQTPKHLITATGQRVTLRCSPRSGDLSVYWYQQSLDQGLQFLIQYYNGEERAKGNILERFSAQQFPDLHSELNLSSLELGDSALYFCASSVFGGETQYFGPGTRLLVL.

The CDR3 is CASSQDPRFTDTQYF. The CDR3 coding sequence is TGTGCCAGCAGCCAGGACCCCCGATTCACAGATACGCAGTATTTT. The rearrangement joins TRBV3-1 to TRBJ2-3; D is undetermined. Trimming took off 3 bases at V and 2 bases at J, with 12 bases between the two ends. Germline CDR1 is LGHDT and CDR2 is YNNKEL (reference sequence). The CDR3 consists of 15 residues.

The J gene is TRBJ2-3, the V gene TRBV3-1; D remains ambiguous. The germline V and J ends were trimmed by 2 bases and 4 bases, with 22 bases remaining between them. The CDR3 sequence is 18 residues long. The germline CDR1 and CDR2 sequences are LGHDT and YNNKEL (reference sequence). CDR3 DNA sequence: TGTGCCAGCAGCCAACTCCCCCCCGGCGGTTATTACCCAGATACGCAGTATTTT. Protein product: CASSQLPPGGYYPDTQYF.

As regards this clonotype: A single base separates this from a much larger clone, so it may be a read error. V usage is TRBV6-5 and J usage is TRBJ2-7; tentatively, D is TRBD2 (5 bases). Trimming shortened V by 5 bases and J by 1 base, and 27 bases separated the two germline ends. The CDR3 extends over 19 amino acids. Germline CDR1 is MNHEY and CDR2 is SVGAGI. The CDR3 nucleotides are TGTGCCAGCAGTGAGCACCCATTGCGGGTCCTACCTCAATCCTACGAGCAGTACTTC. Its translation is CASSEHPLRVLPQSYEQYF.

The chain recombines TRBV28 with TRBJ1-2, with TRBD1 matching 7 bases. From germline, CDR1 is MDHEN and CDR2 SYDVKM. The CDR3 length is 12 residues. Trimming cost V 9 bases and J 4 bases; bases outside gene matches: 5. The CDR3 is CASGHRGYGYTF. The CDR3 DNA sequence: TGTGCCAGTGGGCACAGGGGCTATGGCTACACCTTC.

To note about this clonotype: A read error may explain this, as a much larger clone is one base away. The genes are TRBV20-1 and TRBJ2-5; 9 bases are a match to TRBD1. The germline CDR1 and CDR2 sequences are DFQATT and SNEGSKA (reference sequence). This CDR3 contains 14 residues. CDR3 sequence (DNA): TGCAGTGCTAGCGATAACAGGGGGCAGGAGACCAAGTACTTC. This encodes CSASDNRGQETKYF.

As regards this clonotype: One base away lies a much larger clone, so this may be a sequencing read error. J is TRBJ1-1 and V is TRBV28; no reliable D call. Germline-derived CDR1 and CDR2 are MDHEN and SYDVKM. The CDR3 length is 12 residues. V was cut by 10 bases and J by 4 bases, with 13 bases left in between. The DNA of the CDR3 is TGTGCCATCAGCTGGGGAGTCACTGAAGCTTTCTTT. Translated, it gives CAISWGVTEAFF.

This clonotype was counted only a few times. V and J are TRBV12-3 or TRBV12-4 and TRBJ1-1; D uncertain. The CDR3 contains 14 residues. Between the trimmed V and J ends, which lost 2 bases and 0 bases, there was a span of 7 bases. CDR3 DNA sequence: TGTGCCAGCAGTTTAACGACACTGAACACTGAAGCTTTCTTT. It specifies CASSLTTLNTEAFF.

J is TRBJ2-3 and V is TRBV4-2; TRBD2 matches 10 bases. CDR1 LGHNA and CDR2 YNFKEQ come from the germline V gene. Trimming cost V 4 bases and J 6 bases; bases outside gene matches: 10. The CDR3 totals 16 residues. The DNA for the CDR3 is TGTGCCAGCAGCCCCAGGCGGACTAGCGGTGGGGATACGCAGTATTTT. Translating it yields CASSPRRTSGGDTQYF.

This clonotype showed up just a few times. The rearrangement uses TRBV7-9 and TRBJ1-1, with unresolved D. V shed 2 bases and J shed 3 bases, with 10 bases lying between them. This CDR3 comprises 14 residues. Germline lookup yields CDR1 SEHNR and CDR2 FQNEAQ (reference sequence). The DNA of the CDR3 is TGTGCCAGCAGCTTACCCGGAGGGTACACTGAAGCTTTCTTT. Protein product: CASSLPGGYTEAFF.

The chain combines TRBV6-2 or TRBV6-3 with TRBJ2-7, with 8 positions matching TRBD1. This CDR3 is 16 amino acids long. After removal of 5 bases from V and 2 bases from J, the junction contained 11 bases not matched to a gene. Germline V gene lookup returns CDR1 MNHEY and CDR2 SVGEGT. The CDR3 loop reads CASSDGQGILPYEQYF. As DNA, the CDR3 is TGTGCCAGCAGTGACGGACAGGGTATTTTACCCTACGAGCAGTACTTC.

This clonotype occurred a few times. This CDR3 is CASSGPSGDNEQFF. In nucleotides, the CDR3 is TGTGCCAGCAGCGGCCCCTCAGGGGACAATGAGCAGTTCTTC. This sequence joins TRBV7-6 and TRBJ2-1; tentatively, D is TRBD1 (6 bases). Germline V CDR1 and CDR2: SGHVS, FNYEAQ. This CDR3 contains 14 residues. V gave up 5 bases and J gave up 5 bases, with 13 bases separating them. Full variable domain (rest looked up from reference TRBV7-6 and TRBJ2-1): GAGVSQSPRYKVTKRGQDVALRCDPISGHVSLYWYRQALGQGPEFLTYFNYEAQQDKSGLPNDRFSAERPEGSISTLTIQRTEQRDSAMYRCASSGPSGDNEQFFGPGTRLTVL.

With regard to this clonotype: This may come from a read error, since a much larger clone is one base off. This rearrangement joins TRBV20-1 to TRBJ2-1; 11 positions match TRBD1. Germline CDR1 reads DFQATT; CDR2 reads SNEGSKA (reference sequence). The CDR3 is made up of 13 amino acids. The DNA of the CDR3 is TGCAGTGCCTTGGACAGGGGGCCGAATGAGAAGTTCTTC. It specifies CSALDRGPNEKFF.

The V gene is TRBV28, the J gene TRBJ1-2; 7 bases are shared with TRBD1. V dropped 5 bases and J dropped 3; count of bases not matched to a gene: 6. Germline assignment: CDR1 MDHEN and CDR2 SYDVKM. This CDR3 is built from 14 residues. CDR3 in amino acids: CASSKGGRDYGYTF. DNA of the CDR3: TGTGCCAGCAGTAAAGGGGGCAGGGACTATGGCTACACCTTC.

V usage is TRBV11-2 and J usage is TRBJ2-3, with D possibly being TRBD2 (6 bases). V lost 0 bases and J 2 bases, leaving 15 bases between the germline ends. This CDR3 contains 17 residues. CDR1 is SGHAT and CDR2 is FQNNGV in the germline V gene. CDR3 sequence reads: CASSLDPGLTDTDTQYF. The CDR3 nucleotides read TGTGCCAGCAGCTTAGATCCAGGACTAACTGACACAGATACGCAGTATTTT. The full variable domain, with the rest looked up from reference TRBV11-2 and TRBJ2-3, is EAGVAQSPRYKIIEKRQSVAFWCNPISGHATLYWYQQILGQGPKLLIQFQNNGVVDDSQLPKDRFSAERLKGVDSTLKIQPAKLEDSAVYLCASSLDPGLTDTDTQYFGPGTRLTVL.

This clonotype has more than one count but fewer than ten. For the CDR3, the DNA is TGTGCCAGCAGTTTTGTCCCAGTCGCCTCCTACGAGCAGTACTTC. This encodes CASSFVPVASYEQYF. The rearrangement uses TRBV28 and TRBJ2-7; no firm D call. The CDR3 totals 15 residues. Germline loops: CDR1 MDHEN, CDR2 SYDVKM. V gave up 3 bases and J gave up 0 bases, with 12 bases separating them. Based on the CDR3 plus reference TRBV28 and TRBJ2-7, the full variable domain is DVKVTQSSRYLVKRTGEKVFLECVQDMDHENMFWYRQDPGLGLRLIYFSYDVKMKEKGDIPEGYSVSREKKERFSLILESASTNQTSMYLCASSFVPVASYEQYFGPGTRLTVT.

A word on this clonotype: A much larger clone is a single base away; this may be a read error. The chain carries TRBV27 and TRBJ2-3; D possibly corresponds to TRBD2 (7 bases). This CDR3 comprises 16 residues. V dropped 4 bases and J dropped 4 bases, with 18 bases sitting between them. Germline CDR1 MNHEY, CDR2 SMNVEV (reference sequence). The CDR3 DNA is TGTGCCAGCAGTTCAGACGGGGGGCAGTTTCCAGATACGCAGTATTTT. Amino acids: CASSSDGGQFPDTQYF.

For this clonotype: A much bigger clone sits one base away, suggesting this may be a read error. This chain connects TRBV28 to TRBJ1-2; 9 positions agree with TRBD1. Germline V lookup: CDR1 MDHEN, CDR2 SYDVKM. CDR3 length: 13 amino acids. DNA for the CDR3: TGTGCCAGCAGTTGGACAGGGGACTATGTCTACACCTTC. Translation gives CASSWTGDYVYTF.

This clonotype was found a few times. J is TRBJ2-7 and V is TRBV4-2; TRBD1 or TRBD2 may be the D gene (5 bases each). V was shortened by 4 bases and J by 4 bases, with 17 bases between the two germline ends. The CDR3 totals 15 residues. The germline gives CDR1 LGHNA, CDR2 YNFKEQ. CDR3 amino acids: CASSPTPGAAYEQYF. The CDR3 DNA reads TGTGCCAGCAGCCCCACCCCCGGGGCGGCGTACGAGCAGTACTTC.

This clonotype appeared many times. The gene calls are TRBV20-1 and TRBJ2-5; no definite D call. V was clipped by 1 base and J by 4 bases, with 7 bases between them. The germline CDR1 and CDR2 sequences are DFQATT and SNEGSKA (reference sequence). This CDR3 region has 12 residues. The CDR3 spells CSARVRTETQYF. DNA for the CDR3: TGCAGTGCTAGAGTTAGAACAGAGACCCAGTACTTC.

The chain couples TRBV2 to TRBJ2-7; 9 positions agree with TRBD2. CDR3 length: 15 residues. Germline V gene data show CDR1 as SNHLY and CDR2 as FYNNEI. V gave up 7 bases and J gave up 5 bases; unmatched junction bases: 12. CDR3: CASKRLAGITNEQYF. In DNA, the CDR3 is TGTGCCAGCAAGAGGCTAGCGGGAATCACCAACGAGCAGTACTTC.